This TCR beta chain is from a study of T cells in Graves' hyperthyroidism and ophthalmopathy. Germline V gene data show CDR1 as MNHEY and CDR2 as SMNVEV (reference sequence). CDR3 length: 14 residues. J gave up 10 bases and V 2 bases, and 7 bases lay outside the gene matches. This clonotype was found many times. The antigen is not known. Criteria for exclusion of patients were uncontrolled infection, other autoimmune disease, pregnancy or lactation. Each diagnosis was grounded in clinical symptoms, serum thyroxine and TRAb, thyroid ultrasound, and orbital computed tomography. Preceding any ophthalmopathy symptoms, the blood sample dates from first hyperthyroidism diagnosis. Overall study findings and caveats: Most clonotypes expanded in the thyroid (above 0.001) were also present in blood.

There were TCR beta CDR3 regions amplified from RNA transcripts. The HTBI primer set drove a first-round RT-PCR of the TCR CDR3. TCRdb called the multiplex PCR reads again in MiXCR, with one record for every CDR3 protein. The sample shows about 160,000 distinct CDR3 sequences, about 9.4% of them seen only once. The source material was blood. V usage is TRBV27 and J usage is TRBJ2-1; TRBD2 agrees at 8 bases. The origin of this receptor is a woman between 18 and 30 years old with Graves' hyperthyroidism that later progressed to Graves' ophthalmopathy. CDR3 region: CASSLAGGSGEQFF. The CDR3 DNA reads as TGTGCCAGCAGTTTAGCGGGAGGTTCTGGAGAGCAGTTCTTC.